The 25 T cell receptor beta chains reported below all come from one sample, sequenced in a study of technical replicates of blood from a handful of donors. Generated by immunoSEQ multiplex PCR, the TCRdb table keeps only in-frame clones and is missing some. The sample has around 85,000 clones, roughly 94% seen once. Sample: T cells isolated from PBMCs. The receptors stem from a human donor in good health.

The chain employs TRBV29-1 and TRBJ1-1, with D possibly being TRBD1 (5 bases). CDR3 size: 12 residues. Germline CDR1 and CDR2: SQVTM and ANQGSEA. Trimming left V 1 base short and J 7 bases short, with 10 bases between. CDR3 bases: TGCAGCGTTGAAGGACAGTCCAATGAAGCTTTCTTT. This translates into CSVEGQSNEAFF.

This clone was detected only once. The gene calls are TRBV27 and TRBJ2-2; 12 bases match TRBD2. This CDR3 comprises 16 residues. Germline V CDR1 and CDR2: MNHEY, SMNVEV (reference sequence). V lost 5 bases, J lost 5 bases, and 6 bases stayed unmatched. The CDR3 is CASSTTSGRRTGELFF. Written as DNA, the CDR3 is TGTGCCAGCAGTACAACTAGCGGGAGGAGGACCGGGGAGCTGTTTTTT.

The V call is TRBV7-7, the J call TRBJ2-2, with D perhaps TRBD1 (6 bases). This CDR3 region has 16 residues. V gave up 7 bases and J gave up 1 base, with 16 bases separating them. CDR1 and CDR2 from the germline V gene are SSHAT and FNYEAQ (reference sequence). For the CDR3, the DNA is TGTGCCAGCATGCAAGTTGGGGGCAGGAACACCGGGGAGCTGTTTTTT. As protein: CASMQVGGRNTGELFF.

The CDR3 reads CASSQVLRASGGRETQYF. In nucleotides, the CDR3 is TGTGCCAGCAGCCAAGTACTTAGGGCTAGCGGGGGGAGAGAGACCCAGTACTTC. The chain recombines TRBV4-2 with TRBJ2-5, with TRBD2 matching over 11 bases. Germline assignment: CDR1 LGHNA and CDR2 YNFKEQ. The CDR3 covers 18 residues. Germline trimming cut 1 base from V and 4 bases from J; bases unmatched to any gene: 11.

The chain recombines TRBV2 with TRBJ2-7, with 11 bases aligning to TRBD1. The germline CDR1 and CDR2 sequences are SNHLY and FYNNEI. CDR3 length: 14 residues. V shed 5 bases, J shed 2 bases, and the junction held 2 bases outside the gene matches. The CDR3 DNA reads TGTGCCAGCAGTTGGACAGGGGGCGCCTACGAGCAGTACTTC. Encoded protein: CASSWTGGAYEQYF.

Concerning this clone: A much larger clone lies one base from this, so it may be a read error. The J gene is TRBJ2-7, the V gene TRBV6-5; D possibly corresponds to TRBD2 (6 bases). The germline V gene has CDR1 MNHEY and CDR2 SVGAGI. The CDR3 contains 16 residues. The CDR3, as DNA: TGTGCCAGCAGTTACTCGATTCGGGACTTCAACTACGGGCAGTACTTC. This sequence encodes CASSYSIRDFNYGQYF.

V is TRBV27 and J is TRBJ1-1, with 7 bases aligning to TRBD1. CDR1 and CDR2 (germline): MNHEY, SMNVEV (reference sequence). This CDR3 has 15 residues. With 5 bases clipped from V and 0 bases from J, the junction kept 6 bases outside the gene matches. The CDR3 DNA reads as TGTGCCAGCAGTCACAGGGGATTCATGAACACTGAAGCTTTCTTT. This translates into CASSHRGFMNTEAFF.

The chain has TRBV2 and TRBJ2-7, with D maybe TRBD2 (5 bases). This CDR3 is 15 amino acids long. Trimming removed 7 bases from V and 6 bases from J, with 22 bases in between. Germline V lookup: CDR1 SNHLY, CDR2 FYNNEI. CDR3: CASIPYPGSQSEQYF. CDR3 nucleotide sequence: TGTGCCAGCATTCCCTACCCGGGATCTCAGTCCGAGCAGTACTTC. Together with reference TRBV2 and TRBJ2-7, the CDR3 gives the full variable domain: EPEVTQTPSHQVTQMGQEVILRCVPISNHLYFYWYRQILGQKVEFLVSFYNNEISEKSEIFDDQFSVERPDGSNFTLKIRSTKLEDSAMYFCASIPYPGSQSEQYFGPGTRLTVT.

DNA of the CDR3: TGTGCCAGCAGCGCTAGACAGGGGGCGAGCTACACCTTC. It is translated as CASSARQGASYTF. The chain links TRBV14 to TRBJ1-2; TRBD1 matches at 10 bases. The V segment lost 5 bases and the J segment 9 bases; nucleotides outside the gene matches: 6. CDR1 is SGHDN and CDR2 is FVKESK in the germline V gene. The CDR3 is 13 amino acids.

The J gene is TRBJ1-3, the V gene TRBV4-1, with D perhaps TRBD1 (5 bases). The CDR3 is made up of 16 amino acids. CDR1 and CDR2 (germline): MGHRA, YSYEKL. With 5 bases removed from V and 2 bases from J, the gap between germline ends came to 16 bases. CDR3 amino acids: CASSAPGRRAGNTIYF. The CDR3 DNA reads TGCGCCAGCAGCGCCCCAGGGCGACGGGCTGGAAACACCATATATTTT.

The V gene is TRBV5-5, the J gene TRBJ2-2, with TRBD2 matching over 11 bases. The germline V gene has CDR1 SGHKS and CDR2 YYEKEE (reference sequence). This CDR3 spans 18 amino acids. J was trimmed by 4 bases and V by 2 bases; bases with no gene match: 10. The CDR3 loop reads CASSLRFGLAGGTGELFF. CDR3 coding DNA: TGTGCCAGCAGCTTACGATTCGGTCTAGCGGGGGGCACCGGGGAGCTGTTTTTT.

The chain joins TRBV2 to TRBJ2-5, with TRBD2 matching over 7 bases. Per the germline V gene, CDR1 is SNHLY and CDR2 is FYNNEI. The CDR3 spans 16 residues. V shed 4 bases, J shed 2 bases, and the junction held 10 bases outside the gene matches. The DNA of the CDR3 is TGTGCCAGCAGTGGGGGTTTCGCGGGAGTGCAAGAGACCCAGTACTTC. Translating gives CASSGGFAGVQETQYF.

The chain couples TRBV28 to TRBJ2-5; 7 bases agree with TRBD2. The V segment lost 6 bases and the J segment 2 bases; nucleotides outside the gene matches: 12. The germline V gene has CDR1 MDHEN and CDR2 SYDVKM. This CDR3 comprises 16 residues. The CDR3 coding sequence is TGTGCCAGCAGAATAGGGGCTAGCGGAATACAAGAGACCCAGTACTTC. This gives the protein CASRIGASGIQETQYF. Full variable domain (rest looked up from reference TRBV28 and TRBJ2-5): DVKVTQSSRYLVKRTGEKVFLECVQDMDHENMFWYRQDPGLGLRLIYFSYDVKMKEKGDIPEGYSVSREKKERFSLILESASTNQTSMYLCASRIGASGIQETQYFGPGTRLLVL.

The chain is built from TRBV4-1 and TRBJ2-7; 9 bases line up with TRBD2. Germline CDR1 MGHRA, CDR2 YSYEKL. With V trimmed by 0 bases and J by 4 bases, 4 bases remained unmatched. The CDR3 sequence is 15 residues long. The CDR3 protein is CASSQELAGIYEQYF. CDR3 in DNA: TGCGCCAGCAGCCAAGAACTAGCGGGCATATACGAGCAGTACTTC.

The rearrangement links TRBV7-9 to TRBJ2-1; D perhaps matches TRBD1 (6 bases). Germline assignment: CDR1 SEHNR and CDR2 FQNEAQ (reference sequence). The germline V and J ends were trimmed by 5 bases and 5 bases, with 16 bases remaining between them. CDR3 length: 15 residues. CDR3 in DNA: TGTGCCAGCAGCCTCAGGGGAGATGGACACAATGAGCAGTTCTTC. This sequence encodes CASSLRGDGHNEQFF.

The chain combines TRBV6-5 with TRBJ1-1; 7 bases match TRBD1. This CDR3 has 14 amino acids. V gave up 6 bases and J gave up 0 bases; unmatched junction bases: 4. Looked up from germline, CDR1 is MNHEY and CDR2 is SVGAGI. Here the CDR3 reads CASRRQGLNTEAFF. CDR3 DNA: TGTGCCAGCAGACGACAGGGCCTGAACACTGAAGCTTTCTTT.

The chain joins TRBV5-6 to TRBJ2-5, with D perhaps matching TRBD1 (5 bases). The CDR3 contains 11 residues. The V end was cut by 4 bases, the J end by 9 bases, with 10 bases between. CDR1 SGHDT and CDR2 YYEEEE come from the germline V gene. The CDR3 region is CASSRGHSQYF. The CDR3 DNA follows: TGTGCCAGCAGCCGAGGACATTCCCAGTACTTC.

This chain uses TRBV7-9 with TRBJ1-1, with D perhaps TRBD1 (6 bases). V gave up 3 bases and J gave up 3 bases, with 11 bases separating them. The CDR3 extends over 14 amino acids. Germline V gene sequence: CDR1 SEHNR, CDR2 FQNEAQ (reference sequence). The CDR3 is CASSLGDRYTEAFF. The CDR3 DNA sequence: TGTGCCAGCAGCTTGGGCGACAGGTACACTGAAGCTTTCTTT. Supplemented by reference TRBV7-9 and TRBJ1-1, the full variable domain reads DTGVSQNPRHKITKRGQNVTFRCDPISEHNRLYWYRQTLGQGPEFLTYFQNEAQLEKSRLLSDRFSAERPKGSFSTLEIQRTEQGDSAMYLCASSLGDRYTEAFFGQGTRLTVV.

The chain has TRBV11-2 and TRBJ2-1; 8 nucleotides agree with TRBD2. CDR3 length: 15 amino acids. Germline trimming cut 5 bases from V and 8 bases from J; bases unmatched to any gene: 11. Germline V CDR1 and CDR2: SGHAT, FQNNGV. The CDR3 sequence: CASSPGLEVFYEQFF. As DNA, the CDR3 is TGTGCCAGCAGCCCGGGACTAGAAGTTTTTTATGAGCAGTTCTTC.

The chain uses TRBV5-1 and TRBJ2-2; 12 nucleotides line up with TRBD1. With V trimmed by 4 bases and J by 4 bases, 5 bases remained unmatched. Germline CDR1 and CDR2: SGHRS and YFSETQ. The CDR3 is 16 amino acids. DNA of the CDR3: TGCGCCAGCAGCGGGGGACAGGGGGCGCGCACCGGGGAGCTGTTTTTT. Translation: CASSGGQGARTGELFF.

The genes are TRBV5-1 and TRBJ2-4; 9 bases match TRBD2. Germline lookup yields CDR1 SGHRS and CDR2 YFSETQ. CDR3 size: 18 residues. Losses at the gene ends were 0 bases for V and 0 bases for J; bases not matched to a gene: 7. CDR3 nucleotides: TGCGCCAGCAGCTTGGAAAGCGGGGGGTCCCTAGCCAAAAACATTCAGTACTTC. This translates into CASSLESGGSLAKNIQYF.

This chain connects TRBV7-9 to TRBJ1-1, with D maybe TRBD1 (6 bases). The CDR3 extends over 15 amino acids. Per germline, CDR1 SEHNR and CDR2 FQNEAQ (reference sequence). V dropped 0 bases and J dropped 7 bases, with 15 bases sitting between them. In nucleotides, the CDR3 is TGTGCCAGCAGCTTAGCGCTGGGGAGGGGGTATGAAGCTTTCTTT. Encoded protein: CASSLALGRGYEAFF.

This rearrangement joins TRBV6-5 to TRBJ1-3, with TRBD1 matching over 7 bases. The germline V gene encodes CDR1 MNHEY and CDR2 SVGAGI. The ends lost 5 bases at V and 1 base at J; junction bases unmatched: 5. The CDR3 runs 15 residues. CDR3 in amino acids: CASSLTGTSGNTIYF. CDR3 in DNA: TGTGCCAGCAGTCTGACAGGGACTTCTGGAAACACCATATATTTT.

J is TRBJ2-1 and V is TRBV5-1, with a possible D match to TRBD1 (6 bases). This CDR3 spans 22 amino acids. V lost 6 bases to trimming and J lost 2 bases, with 36 bases between them. CDR1 is SGHRS and CDR2 is YFSETQ in the germline V gene. The CDR3 DNA reads as TGCGCCAGCAAAGTGGGGGCCCGGACCCGGGACGGTTTTGTAGGGCCCTACAATGAGCAGTTCTTC. Translation gives CASKVGARTRDGFVGPYNEQFF. Based on the CDR3 plus reference TRBV5-1 and TRBJ2-1, the full variable domain is KAGVTQTPRYLIKTRGQQVTLSCSPISGHRSVSWYQQTPGQGLQFLFEYFSETQRNKGNFPGRFSGRQFSNSRSEMNVSTLELGDSALYLCASKVGARTRDGFVGPYNEQFFGPGTRLTVL.

The rearrangement links TRBV27 to TRBJ2-3, with 8 bases matching TRBD2. Trimming cost V 6 bases and J 2 bases; bases outside gene matches: 4. CDR1 and CDR2 (germline): MNHEY, SMNVEV (reference sequence). CDR3 length: 14 amino acids. The CDR3 spells CASRPAGDTDTQYF. For the CDR3, the DNA is TGTGCCAGCAGACCAGCGGGGGACACAGATACGCAGTATTTT.